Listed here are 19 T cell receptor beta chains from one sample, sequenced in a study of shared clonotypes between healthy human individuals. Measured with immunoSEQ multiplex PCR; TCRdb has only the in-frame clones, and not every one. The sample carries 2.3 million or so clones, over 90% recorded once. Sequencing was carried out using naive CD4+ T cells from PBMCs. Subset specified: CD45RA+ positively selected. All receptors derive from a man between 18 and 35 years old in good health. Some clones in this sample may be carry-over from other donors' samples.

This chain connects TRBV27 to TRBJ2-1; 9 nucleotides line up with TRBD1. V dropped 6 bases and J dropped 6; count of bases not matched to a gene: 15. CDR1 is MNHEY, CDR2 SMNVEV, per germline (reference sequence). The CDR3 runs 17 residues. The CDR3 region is CASRKSSGTGFFNEQFF. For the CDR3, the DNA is TGTGCCAGCAGGAAATCCTCCGGGACAGGGTTTTTCAATGAGCAGTTCTTC.

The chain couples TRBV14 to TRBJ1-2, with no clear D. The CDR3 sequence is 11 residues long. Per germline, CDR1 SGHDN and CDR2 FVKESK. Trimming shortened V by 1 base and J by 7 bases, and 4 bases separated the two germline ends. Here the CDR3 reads CASSQASGYTF. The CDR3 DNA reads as TGTGCCAGCAGCCAAGCTTCTGGCTACACCTTC.

CDR3 residues: CASSLFGTENQPQHF. In DNA, the CDR3 is TGTGCCAGCAGCTTATTCGGGACAGAGAATCAGCCCCAGCATTTT. The V and J genes are TRBV7-2 and TRBJ1-5; 7 bases line up with TRBD1. The V and J ends lost 2 bases and 4 bases, in that order; junction bases with no gene match: 5. This CDR3 region has 15 residues. Germline CDR1 and CDR2: SGHTA and FQGNSA.

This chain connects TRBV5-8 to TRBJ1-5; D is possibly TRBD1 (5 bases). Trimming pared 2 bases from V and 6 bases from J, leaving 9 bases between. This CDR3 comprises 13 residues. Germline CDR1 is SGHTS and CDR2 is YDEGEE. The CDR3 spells CASSLQVTQPQHF. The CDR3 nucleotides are TGTGCCAGCAGCTTACAGGTAACTCAGCCCCAGCATTTT.

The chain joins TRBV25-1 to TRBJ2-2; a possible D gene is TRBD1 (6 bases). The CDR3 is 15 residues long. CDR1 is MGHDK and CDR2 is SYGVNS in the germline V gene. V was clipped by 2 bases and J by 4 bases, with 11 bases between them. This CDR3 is CASSEDRKATGELFF. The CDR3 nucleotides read TGTGCCAGCAGTGAAGACAGGAAAGCCACCGGGGAGCTGTTTTTT.

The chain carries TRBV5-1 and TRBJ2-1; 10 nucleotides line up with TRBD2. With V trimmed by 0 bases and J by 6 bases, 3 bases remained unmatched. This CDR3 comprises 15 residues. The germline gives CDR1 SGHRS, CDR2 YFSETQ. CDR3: CASSLASGRANEQFF. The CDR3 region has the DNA TGCGCCAGCAGCTTGGCGAGCGGGAGGGCCAATGAGCAGTTCTTC.

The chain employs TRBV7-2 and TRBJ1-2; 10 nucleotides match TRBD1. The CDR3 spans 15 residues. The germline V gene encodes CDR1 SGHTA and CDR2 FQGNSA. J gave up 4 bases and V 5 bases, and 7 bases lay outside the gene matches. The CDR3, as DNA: TGTGCCAGCAGCCCCGACAGGGGGCGAGCCTATGGCTACACCTTC. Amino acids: CASSPDRGRAYGYTF. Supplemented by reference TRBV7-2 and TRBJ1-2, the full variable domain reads GAGVSQSPSNKVTEKGKDVELRCDPISGHTALYWYRQSLGQGLEFLIYFQGNSAPDKSGLPSDRFSAERTGGSVSTLTIQRTQQEDSAVYLCASSPDRGRAYGYTFGSGTRLTVV.

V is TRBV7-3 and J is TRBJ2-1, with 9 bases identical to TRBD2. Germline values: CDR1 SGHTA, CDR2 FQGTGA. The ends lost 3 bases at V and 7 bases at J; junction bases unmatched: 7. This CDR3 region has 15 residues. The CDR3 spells CASSLLIAGVNEQFF. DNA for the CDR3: TGTGCCAGCAGCTTGTTAATAGCGGGAGTAAATGAGCAGTTCTTC.

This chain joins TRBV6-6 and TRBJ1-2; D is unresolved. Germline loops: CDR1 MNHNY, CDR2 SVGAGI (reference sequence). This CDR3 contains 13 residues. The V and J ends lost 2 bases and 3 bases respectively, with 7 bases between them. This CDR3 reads CASSYESYYGYTF. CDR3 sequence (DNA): TGTGCCAGCAGTTACGAGAGTTACTATGGCTACACCTTC.

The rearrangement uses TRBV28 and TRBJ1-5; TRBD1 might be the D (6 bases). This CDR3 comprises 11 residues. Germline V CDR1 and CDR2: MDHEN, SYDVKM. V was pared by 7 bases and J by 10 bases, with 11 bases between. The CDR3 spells CASTLQGPQHF. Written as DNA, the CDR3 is TGTGCCAGCACCTTACAGGGTCCCCAGCATTTT.

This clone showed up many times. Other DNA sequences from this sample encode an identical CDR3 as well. CDR3 sequence reads: CASSVGSVTDTQYF. The CDR3 DNA is TGTGCCAGCAGCGTAGGGTCCGTCACAGATACGCAGTATTTT. The chain is built from TRBV9 and TRBJ2-3; D remains ambiguous. Germline CDR1 is SGDLS and CDR2 is YYNGEE. Trimming left V 0 bases short and J 2 bases short, with 7 bases between. This CDR3 contains 14 residues.

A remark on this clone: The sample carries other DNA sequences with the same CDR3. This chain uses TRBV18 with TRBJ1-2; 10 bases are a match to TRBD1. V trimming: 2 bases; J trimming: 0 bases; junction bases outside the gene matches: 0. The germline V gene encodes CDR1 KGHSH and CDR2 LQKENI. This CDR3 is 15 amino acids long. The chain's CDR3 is CASSPGTGANYGYTF. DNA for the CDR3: TGTGCCAGCTCACCAGGGACAGGGGCTAACTATGGCTACACCTTC.

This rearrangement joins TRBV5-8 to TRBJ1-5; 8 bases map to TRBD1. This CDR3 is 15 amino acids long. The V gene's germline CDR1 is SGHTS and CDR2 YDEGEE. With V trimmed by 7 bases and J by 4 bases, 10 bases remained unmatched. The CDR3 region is CASGPTTGVNQPQHF. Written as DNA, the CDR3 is TGTGCCAGCGGACCGACGACAGGGGTGAATCAGCCCCAGCATTTT.

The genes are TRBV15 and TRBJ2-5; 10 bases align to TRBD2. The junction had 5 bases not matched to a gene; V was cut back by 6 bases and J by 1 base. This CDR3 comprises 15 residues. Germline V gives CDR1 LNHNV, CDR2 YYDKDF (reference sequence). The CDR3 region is CATRLAGAAQETQYF. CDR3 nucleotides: TGTGCCACCAGGCTAGCGGGAGCTGCCCAAGAGACCCAGTACTTC.

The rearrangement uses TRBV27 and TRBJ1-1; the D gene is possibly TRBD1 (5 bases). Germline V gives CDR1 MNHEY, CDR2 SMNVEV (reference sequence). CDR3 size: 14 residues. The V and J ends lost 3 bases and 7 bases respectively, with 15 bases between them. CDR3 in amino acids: CASSLAGTRVEAFF. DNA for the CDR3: TGTGCCAGCAGTTTGGCAGGGACGAGGGTTGAAGCTTTCTTT.

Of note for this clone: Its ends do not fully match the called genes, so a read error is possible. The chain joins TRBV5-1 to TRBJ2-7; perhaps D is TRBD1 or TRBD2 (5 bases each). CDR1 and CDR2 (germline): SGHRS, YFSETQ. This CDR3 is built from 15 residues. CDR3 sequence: CASSLEGTPYYAQYF. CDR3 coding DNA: TGCGCCAGCAGCTTGGAAGGGACCCCATACTACGCGCAGTACTTC. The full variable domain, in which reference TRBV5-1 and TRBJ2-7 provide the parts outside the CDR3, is KAGVTQTPRYLIKTRGQQVTLSCSPISGHRSVSWYQQTPGQGLQFLFEYFSETQRNKGNFPGRFSGRQFSNSRSEMNVSTLELGDSALYLCASSLEGTPYYAQYFGPGTRLTVT.

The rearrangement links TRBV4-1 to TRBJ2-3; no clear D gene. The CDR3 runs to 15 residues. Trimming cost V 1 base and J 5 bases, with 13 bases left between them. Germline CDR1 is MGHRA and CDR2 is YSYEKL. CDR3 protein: CASSQGHPSGDTQYF. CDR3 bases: TGCGCCAGCAGCCAAGGTCACCCGTCCGGAGATACGCAGTATTTT.

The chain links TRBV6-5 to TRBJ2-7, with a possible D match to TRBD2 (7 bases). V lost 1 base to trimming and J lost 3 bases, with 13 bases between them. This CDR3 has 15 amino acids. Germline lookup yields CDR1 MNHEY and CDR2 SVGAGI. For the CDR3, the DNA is TGTGCCAGCAGTTACTGGGGGGGGCCAGGCTACGAGCAGTACTTC. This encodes CASSYWGGPGYEQYF.

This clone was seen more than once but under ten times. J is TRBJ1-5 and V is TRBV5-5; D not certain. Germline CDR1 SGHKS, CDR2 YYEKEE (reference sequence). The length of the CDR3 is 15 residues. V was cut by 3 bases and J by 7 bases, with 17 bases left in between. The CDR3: CASSSGSNGGQPQHF. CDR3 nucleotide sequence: TGTGCCAGCAGCTCGGGATCAAATGGAGGGCAGCCCCAGCATTTT.